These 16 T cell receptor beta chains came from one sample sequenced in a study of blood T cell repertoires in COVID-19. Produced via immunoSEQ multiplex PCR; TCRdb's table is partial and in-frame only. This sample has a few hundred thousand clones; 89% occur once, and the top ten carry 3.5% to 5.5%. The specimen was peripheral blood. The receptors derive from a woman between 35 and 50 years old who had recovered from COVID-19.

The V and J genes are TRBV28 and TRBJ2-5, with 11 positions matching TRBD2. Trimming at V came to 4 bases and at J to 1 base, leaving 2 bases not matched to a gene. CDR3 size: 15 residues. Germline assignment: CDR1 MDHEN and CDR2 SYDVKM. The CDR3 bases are TGTGCCAGCAGTTCCCTAGCGGGGGGCCAAGAGACCCAGTACTTC. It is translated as CASSSLAGGQETQYF.

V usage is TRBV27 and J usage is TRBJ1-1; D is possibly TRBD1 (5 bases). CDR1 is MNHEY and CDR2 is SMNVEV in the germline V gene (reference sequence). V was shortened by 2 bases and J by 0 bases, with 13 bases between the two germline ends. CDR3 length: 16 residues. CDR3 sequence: CASSLIGTGVNTEAFF. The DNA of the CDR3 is TGTGCCAGCAGTTTAATCGGGACGGGGGTGAACACTGAAGCTTTCTTT.

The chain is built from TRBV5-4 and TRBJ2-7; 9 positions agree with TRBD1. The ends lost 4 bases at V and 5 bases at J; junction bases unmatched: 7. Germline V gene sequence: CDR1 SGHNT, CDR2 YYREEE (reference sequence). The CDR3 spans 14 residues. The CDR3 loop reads CASSTRTGVDEQYF. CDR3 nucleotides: TGTGCCAGCAGCACTAGGACAGGGGTTGACGAGCAGTACTTC.

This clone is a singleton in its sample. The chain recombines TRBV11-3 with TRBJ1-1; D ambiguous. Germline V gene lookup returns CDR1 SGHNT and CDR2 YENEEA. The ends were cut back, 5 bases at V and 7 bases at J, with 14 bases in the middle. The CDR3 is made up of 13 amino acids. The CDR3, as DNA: TGTGCCAGCAGCCAGGTTCGGGGAAGTGAAGCTTTCTTT. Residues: CASSQVRGSEAFF.

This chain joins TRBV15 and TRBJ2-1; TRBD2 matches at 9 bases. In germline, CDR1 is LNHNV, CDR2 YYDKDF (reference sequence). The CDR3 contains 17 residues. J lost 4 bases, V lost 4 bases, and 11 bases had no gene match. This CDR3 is CATSKGRLADEYNEQFF. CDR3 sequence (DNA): TGTGCCACCAGCAAGGGCAGACTAGCGGATGAATACAATGAGCAGTTCTTC.

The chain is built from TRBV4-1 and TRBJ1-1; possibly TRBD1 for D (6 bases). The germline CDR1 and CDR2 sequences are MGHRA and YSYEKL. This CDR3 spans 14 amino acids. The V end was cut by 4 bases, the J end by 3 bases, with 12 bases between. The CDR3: CASSPRQGYTEAFF. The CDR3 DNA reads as TGCGCCAGCAGCCCAAGGCAGGGGTACACTGAAGCTTTCTTT.

CDR3: CASSQTDQGGNEQFF. The DNA of the CDR3 is TGCGCCAGCAGCCAGACGGACCAGGGGGGCAATGAGCAGTTCTTC. V is TRBV4-3 and J is TRBJ2-1; TRBD1 might be the D (7 bases). This CDR3 is 15 amino acids long. Germline V lookup: CDR1 LGHNA, CDR2 YSLEER. The germline V and J ends were trimmed by 3 bases and 6 bases, with 15 bases remaining between them.

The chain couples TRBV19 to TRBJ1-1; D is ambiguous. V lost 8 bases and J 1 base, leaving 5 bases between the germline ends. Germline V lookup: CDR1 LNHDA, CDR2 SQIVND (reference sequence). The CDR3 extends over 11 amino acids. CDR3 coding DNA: TGTGCCAGTCTCGGGAACACTGAAGCTTTCTTT. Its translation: CASLGNTEAFF.

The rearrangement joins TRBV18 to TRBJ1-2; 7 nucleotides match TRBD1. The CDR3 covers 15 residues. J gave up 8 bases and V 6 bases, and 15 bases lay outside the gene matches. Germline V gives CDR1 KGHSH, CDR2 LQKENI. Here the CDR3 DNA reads TGTGCCAGCTCTCTTTTACAGGGGAAGGCTGAAGGCTACACCTTC. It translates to CASSLLQGKAEGYTF.

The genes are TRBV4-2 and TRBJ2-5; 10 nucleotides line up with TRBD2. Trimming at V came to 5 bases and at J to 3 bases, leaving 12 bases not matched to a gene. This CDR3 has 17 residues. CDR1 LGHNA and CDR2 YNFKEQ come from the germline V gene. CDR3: CASSEGVSGGAEETQYF. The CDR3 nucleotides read TGTGCCAGCAGCGAAGGCGTGAGCGGGGGGGCCGAAGAGACCCAGTACTTC.

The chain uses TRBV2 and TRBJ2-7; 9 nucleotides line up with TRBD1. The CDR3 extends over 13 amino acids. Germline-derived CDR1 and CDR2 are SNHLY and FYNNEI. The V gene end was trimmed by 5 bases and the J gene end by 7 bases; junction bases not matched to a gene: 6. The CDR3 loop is CASSRQGVGEQYV. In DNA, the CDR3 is TGTGCCAGCAGTCGACAGGGGGTTGGTGAGCAGTACGTC.

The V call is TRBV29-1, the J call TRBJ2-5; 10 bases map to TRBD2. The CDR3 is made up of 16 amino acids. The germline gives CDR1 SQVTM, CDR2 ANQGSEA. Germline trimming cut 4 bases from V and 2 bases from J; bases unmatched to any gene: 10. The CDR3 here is CSVAIMGLATQETQYF. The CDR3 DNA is TGCAGCGTTGCCATTATGGGACTAGCGACGCAAGAGACCCAGTACTTC.

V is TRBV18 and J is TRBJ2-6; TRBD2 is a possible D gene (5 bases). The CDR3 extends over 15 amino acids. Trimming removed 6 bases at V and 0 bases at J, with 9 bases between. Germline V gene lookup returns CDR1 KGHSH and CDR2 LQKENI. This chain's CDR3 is CASSRGDSGANVLTF. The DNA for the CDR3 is TGTGCCAGCTCTCGGGGAGACTCTGGGGCCAACGTCCTGACTTTC.

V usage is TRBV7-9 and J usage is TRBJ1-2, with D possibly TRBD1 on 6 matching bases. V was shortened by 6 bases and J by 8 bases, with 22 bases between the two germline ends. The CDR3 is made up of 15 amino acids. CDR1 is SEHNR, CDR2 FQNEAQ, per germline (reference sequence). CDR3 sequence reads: CASRQGSHEGWGYTF. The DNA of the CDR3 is TGTGCCAGCAGACAGGGTAGTCACGAAGGATGGGGCTACACCTTC.

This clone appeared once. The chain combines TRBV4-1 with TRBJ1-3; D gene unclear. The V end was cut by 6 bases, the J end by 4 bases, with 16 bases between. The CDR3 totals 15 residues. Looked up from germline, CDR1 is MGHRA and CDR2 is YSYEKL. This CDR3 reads CASRPSRHVGNTIYF. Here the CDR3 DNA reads TGCGCCAGCAGACCCTCCAGGCACGTAGGAAACACCATATATTTT.

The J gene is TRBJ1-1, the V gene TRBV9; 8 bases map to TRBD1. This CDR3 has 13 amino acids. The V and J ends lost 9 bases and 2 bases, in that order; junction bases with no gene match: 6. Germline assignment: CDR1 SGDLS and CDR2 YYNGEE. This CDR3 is CATSTGGNTEAFF. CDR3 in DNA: TGTGCCACCTCTACAGGGGGAAACACTGAAGCTTTCTTT.